Sequencing of this T cell receptor beta chain was carried out in a study of shared clonotypes between healthy human individuals. The wider study: The plates for each donor numbered three CD4 naive, three CD4 memory, two CD8 naive and one CD8 memory.

CDR1 is SEHNR and CDR2 is FQNEAQ in the germline V gene (reference sequence). V dropped 5 bases and J dropped 4 bases, with 17 bases sitting between them. The CDR3 has 16 amino acids. Some clones are missing from TCRdb's copy, which holds only in-frame ones; the method was immunoSEQ multiplex PCR. The table has approximately 1.1 million clones, approximately 80% seen once. V gene TRBV7-9 combines with J gene TRBJ2-2, with D perhaps TRBD2 (6 bases). Sequencing was done on a sample of memory CD4+ T cells from PBMCs. Specified subset: CD45RA-negative fraction. The clonotype originates from a man aged 18 to 35 in good health. Some clones in this sample may be carry-over from other donors' samples. CDR3 region: CASSRTLATGTGELFF. Here the CDR3 DNA reads TGTGCCAGCAGCAGAACACTAGCCACCGGCACCGGGGAGCTGTTTTTT. Full variable domain (missing parts from reference TRBV7-9 and TRBJ2-2): DTGVSQNPRHKITKRGQNVTFRCDPISEHNRLYWYRQTLGQGPEFLTYFQNEAQLEKSRLLSDRFSAERPKGSFSTLEIQRTEQGDSAMYLCASSRTLATGTGELFFGEGSRLTVL.